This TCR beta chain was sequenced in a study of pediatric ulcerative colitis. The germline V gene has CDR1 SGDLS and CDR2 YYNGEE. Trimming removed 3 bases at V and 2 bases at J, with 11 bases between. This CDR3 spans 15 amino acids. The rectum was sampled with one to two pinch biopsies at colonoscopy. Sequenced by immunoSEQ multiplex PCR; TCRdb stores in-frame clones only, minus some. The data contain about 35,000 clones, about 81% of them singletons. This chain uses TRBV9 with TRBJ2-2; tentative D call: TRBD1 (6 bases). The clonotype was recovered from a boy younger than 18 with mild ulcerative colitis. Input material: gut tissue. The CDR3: CASSDDRFNTGELFF. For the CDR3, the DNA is TGTGCCAGCAGCGACGACAGGTTTAACACCGGGGAGCTGTTTTTT.